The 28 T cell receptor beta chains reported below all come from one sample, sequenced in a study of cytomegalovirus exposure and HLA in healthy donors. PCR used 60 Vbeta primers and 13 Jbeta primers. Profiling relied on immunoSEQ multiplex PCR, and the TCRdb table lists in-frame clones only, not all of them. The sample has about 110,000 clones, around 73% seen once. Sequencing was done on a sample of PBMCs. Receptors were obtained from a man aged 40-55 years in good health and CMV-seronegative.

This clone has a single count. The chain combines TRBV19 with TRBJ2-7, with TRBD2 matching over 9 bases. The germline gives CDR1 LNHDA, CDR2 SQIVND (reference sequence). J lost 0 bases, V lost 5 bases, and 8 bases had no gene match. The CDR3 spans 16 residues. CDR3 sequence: CASSPVAGESSYEQYF. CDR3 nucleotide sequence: TGTGCCAGTAGTCCCGTAGCGGGGGAAAGCTCCTACGAGCAGTACTTC.

The CDR3 protein is CASSLDWTGINEQFF. The CDR3 nucleotides are TGTGCCAGCAGCTTAGACTGGACAGGCATTAATGAGCAGTTCTTC. The chain uses TRBV11-3 and TRBJ2-1; TRBD1 aligns across 7 bases. Germline trimming cut 0 bases from V and 7 bases from J; bases unmatched to any gene: 6. CDR1 is SGHNT, CDR2 YENEEA, per germline. This CDR3 contains 15 residues.

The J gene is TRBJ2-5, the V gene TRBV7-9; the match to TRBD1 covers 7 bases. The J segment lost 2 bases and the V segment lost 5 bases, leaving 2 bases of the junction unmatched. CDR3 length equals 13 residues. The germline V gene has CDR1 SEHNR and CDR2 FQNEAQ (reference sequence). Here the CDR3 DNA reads TGTGCCAGCAGCCTGGGACAGCAAGAGACCCAGTACTTC. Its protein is CASSLGQQETQYF. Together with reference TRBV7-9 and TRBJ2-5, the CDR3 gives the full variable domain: DTGVSQNPRHKITKRGQNVTFRCDPISEHNRLYWYRQTLGQGPEFLTYFQNEAQLEKSRLLSDRFSAERPKGSFSTLEIQRTEQGDSAMYLCASSLGQQETQYFGPGTRLLVL.

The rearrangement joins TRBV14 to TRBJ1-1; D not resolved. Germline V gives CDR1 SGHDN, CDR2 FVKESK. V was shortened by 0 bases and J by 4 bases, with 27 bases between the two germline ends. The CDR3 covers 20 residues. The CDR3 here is CASSQDGPATLNDMLTEAFF. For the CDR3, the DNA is TGTGCCAGCAGCCAAGATGGGCCAGCTACTTTGAATGATATGCTCACTGAAGCTTTCTTT.

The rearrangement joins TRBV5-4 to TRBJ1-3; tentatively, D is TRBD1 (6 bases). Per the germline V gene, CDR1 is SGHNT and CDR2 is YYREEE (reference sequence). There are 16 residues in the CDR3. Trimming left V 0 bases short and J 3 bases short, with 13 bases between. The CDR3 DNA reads TGTGCCAGCAGCTTGGTTCCACAGGGAATTGGAAACACCATATATTTT. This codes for CASSLVPQGIGNTIYF.

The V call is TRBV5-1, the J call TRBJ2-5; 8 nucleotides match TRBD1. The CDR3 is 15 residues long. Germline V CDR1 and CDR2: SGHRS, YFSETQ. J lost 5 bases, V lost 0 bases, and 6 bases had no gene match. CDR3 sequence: CASSLAGQAVETQYF. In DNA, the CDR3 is TGCGCCAGCAGCTTGGCGGGACAGGCAGTGGAGACCCAGTACTTC.

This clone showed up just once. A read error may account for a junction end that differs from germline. The CDR3 DNA follows: TGCAGCGTGCATACCGACCGGGACATCACCTATGGCTACCCCTTC. It translates to CSVHTDRDITYGYPF. The chain couples TRBV29-1 to TRBJ1-2, with D possibly TRBD1 on 6 matching bases. The length of the CDR3 is 15 residues. CDR1 is SQVTM, CDR2 ANQGSEA, per germline.

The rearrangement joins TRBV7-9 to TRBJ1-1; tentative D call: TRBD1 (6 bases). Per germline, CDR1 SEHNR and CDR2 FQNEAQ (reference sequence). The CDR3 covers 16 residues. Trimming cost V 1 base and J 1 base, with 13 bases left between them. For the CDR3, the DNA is TGTGCCAGCAGCTTAGTACAGGGACGAAGGAACACTGAAGCTTTCTTT. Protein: CASSLVQGRRNTEAFF. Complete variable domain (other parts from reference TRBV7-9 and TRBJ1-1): DTGVSQNPRHKITKRGQNVTFRCDPISEHNRLYWYRQTLGQGPEFLTYFQNEAQLEKSRLLSDRFSAERPKGSFSTLEIQRTEQGDSAMYLCASSLVQGRRNTEAFFGQGTRLTVV.

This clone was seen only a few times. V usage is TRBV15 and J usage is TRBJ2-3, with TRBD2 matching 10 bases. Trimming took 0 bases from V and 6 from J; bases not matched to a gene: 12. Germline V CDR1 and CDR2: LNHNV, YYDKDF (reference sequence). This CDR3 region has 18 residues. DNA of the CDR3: TGTGCCACCAGCAGAGAGGGGGCTAGCGGGGGCCTCTCGGATACGCAGTATTTT. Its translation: CATSREGASGGLSDTQYF.

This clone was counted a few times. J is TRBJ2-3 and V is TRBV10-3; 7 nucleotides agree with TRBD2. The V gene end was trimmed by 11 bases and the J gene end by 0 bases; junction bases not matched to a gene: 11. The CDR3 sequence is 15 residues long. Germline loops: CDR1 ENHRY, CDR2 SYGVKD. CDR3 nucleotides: TGTGCCGCGTACTCTAGCGGATCTAGCACAGATACGCAGTATTTT. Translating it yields CAAYSSGSSTDTQYF.

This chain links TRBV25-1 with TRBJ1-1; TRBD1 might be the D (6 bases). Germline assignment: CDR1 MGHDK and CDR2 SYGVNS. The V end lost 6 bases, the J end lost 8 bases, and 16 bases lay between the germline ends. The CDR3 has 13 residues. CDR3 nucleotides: TGTGCCAGCAGGGGAGGGGGGGGCAGAGAAGCTTTCTTT. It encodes CASRGGGGREAFF. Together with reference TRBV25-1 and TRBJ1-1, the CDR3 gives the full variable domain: EADIYQTPRYLVIGTGKKITLECSQTMGHDKMYWYQQDPGMELHLIHYSYGVNSTEKGDLSSESTVSRIRTEHFPLTLESARPSHTSQYLCASRGGGGREAFFGQGTRLTVV.

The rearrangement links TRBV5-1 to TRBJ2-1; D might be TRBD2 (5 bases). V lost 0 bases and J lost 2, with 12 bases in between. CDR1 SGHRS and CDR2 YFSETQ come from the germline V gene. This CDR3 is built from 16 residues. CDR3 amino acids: CASSLETAGAYNEQFF. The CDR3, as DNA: TGCGCCAGCAGCTTGGAGACCGCGGGCGCCTACAATGAGCAGTTCTTC.

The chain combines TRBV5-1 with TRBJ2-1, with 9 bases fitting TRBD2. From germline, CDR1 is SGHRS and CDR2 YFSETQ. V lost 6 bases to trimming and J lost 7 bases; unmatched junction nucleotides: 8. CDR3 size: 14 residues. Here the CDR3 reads CASTTGLAGNEQFF. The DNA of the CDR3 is TGCGCCAGCACCACGGGGCTAGCGGGGAATGAGCAGTTCTTC.

CDR3 DNA sequence: TGCGCCAGCAGCTTGGGGGACAGGGTTGCCGGCGGCTACACCTTC. This gives the protein CASSLGDRVAGGYTF. The chain carries TRBV5-1 and TRBJ1-2; 9 bases map to TRBD1. The trim removed 0 bases at V and 8 bases at J, leaving 8 bases unmatched. CDR1 and CDR2 from the germline V gene are SGHRS and YFSETQ. The CDR3 totals 15 residues.

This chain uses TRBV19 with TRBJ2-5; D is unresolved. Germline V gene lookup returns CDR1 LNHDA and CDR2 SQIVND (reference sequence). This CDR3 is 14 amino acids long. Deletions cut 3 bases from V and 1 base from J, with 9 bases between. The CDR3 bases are TGTGCCAGTAGTATCGAAAGGAGCCAAGAGACCCAGTACTTC. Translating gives CASSIERSQETQYF.

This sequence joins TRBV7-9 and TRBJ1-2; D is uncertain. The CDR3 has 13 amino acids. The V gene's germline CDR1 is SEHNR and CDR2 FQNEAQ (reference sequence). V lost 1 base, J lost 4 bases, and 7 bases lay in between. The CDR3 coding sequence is TGTGCCAGCAGCTTAGAACGGTTCTATGGCTACACCTTC. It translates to CASSLERFYGYTF.

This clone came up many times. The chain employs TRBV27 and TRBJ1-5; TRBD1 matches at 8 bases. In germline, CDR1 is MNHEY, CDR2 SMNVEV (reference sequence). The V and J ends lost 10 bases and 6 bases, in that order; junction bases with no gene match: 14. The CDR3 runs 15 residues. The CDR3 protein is CATTSSGGSGQPQHF. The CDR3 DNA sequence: TGTGCCACCACAAGCTCAGGGGGCAGTGGTCAGCCCCAGCATTTT.

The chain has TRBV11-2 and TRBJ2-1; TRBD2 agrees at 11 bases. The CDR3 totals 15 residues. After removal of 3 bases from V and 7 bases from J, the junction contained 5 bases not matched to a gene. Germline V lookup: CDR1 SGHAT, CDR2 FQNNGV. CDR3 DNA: TGTGCCAGCAGCTTCATAGCGGGGGGGCAGAATGAGCAGTTCTTC. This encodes CASSFIAGGQNEQFF.

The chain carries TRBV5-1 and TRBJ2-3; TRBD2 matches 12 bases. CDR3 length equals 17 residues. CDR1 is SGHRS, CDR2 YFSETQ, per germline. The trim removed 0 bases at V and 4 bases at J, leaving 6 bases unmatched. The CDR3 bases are TGCGCCAGCAGCTTGGCCTCTAGCGGGGGGGGTCCAGATACGCAGTATTTT. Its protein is CASSLASSGGGPDTQYF.

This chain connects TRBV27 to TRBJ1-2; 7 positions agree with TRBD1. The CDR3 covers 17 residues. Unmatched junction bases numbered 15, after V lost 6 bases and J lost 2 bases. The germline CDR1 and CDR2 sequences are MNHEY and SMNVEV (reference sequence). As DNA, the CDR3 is TGTGCCAGCAGATTCCGGGACAGTGTCTTAGCAAACTATGGCTACACCTTC. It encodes CASRFRDSVLANYGYTF.

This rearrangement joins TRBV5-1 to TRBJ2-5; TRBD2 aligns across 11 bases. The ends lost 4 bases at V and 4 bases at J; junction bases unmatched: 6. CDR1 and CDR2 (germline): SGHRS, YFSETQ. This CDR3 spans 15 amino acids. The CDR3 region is CASSLLAGGRETQYF. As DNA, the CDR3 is TGCGCCAGCAGCCTCCTAGCGGGGGGCAGAGAGACCCAGTACTTC.

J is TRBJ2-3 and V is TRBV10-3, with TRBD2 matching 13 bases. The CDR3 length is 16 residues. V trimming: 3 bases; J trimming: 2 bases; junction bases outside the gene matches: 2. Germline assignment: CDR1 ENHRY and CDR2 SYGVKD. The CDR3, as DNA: TGTGCCATCAGTGAAGGGACTAGCGGGGACACAGATACGCAGTATTTT. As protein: CAISEGTSGDTDTQYF.

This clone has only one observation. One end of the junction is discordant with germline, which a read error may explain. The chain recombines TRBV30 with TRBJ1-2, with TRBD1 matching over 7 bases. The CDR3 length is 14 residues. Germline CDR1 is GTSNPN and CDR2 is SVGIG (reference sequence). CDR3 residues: CAWRPDRAPFLSQF. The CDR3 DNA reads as TGTGCCTGGAGACCCGACAGGGCGCCCTTTTTGAGTCAGTTC.

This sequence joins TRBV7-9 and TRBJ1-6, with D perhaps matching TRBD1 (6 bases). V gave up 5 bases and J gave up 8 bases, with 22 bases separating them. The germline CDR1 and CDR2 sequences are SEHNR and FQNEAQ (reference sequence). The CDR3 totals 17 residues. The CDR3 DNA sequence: TGTGCCAGCAGCCTGACAGGCTCGGAGCTATGGGATTCACCCCTCCACTTT. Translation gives CASSLTGSELWDSPLHF.

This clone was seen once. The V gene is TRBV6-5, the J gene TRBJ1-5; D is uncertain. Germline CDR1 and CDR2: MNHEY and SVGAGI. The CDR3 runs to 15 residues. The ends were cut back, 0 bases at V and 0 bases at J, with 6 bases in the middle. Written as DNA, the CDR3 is TGTGCCAGCAGTTACTCCGGGGATAGCAATCAGCCCCAGCATTTT. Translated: CASSYSGDSNQPQHF.

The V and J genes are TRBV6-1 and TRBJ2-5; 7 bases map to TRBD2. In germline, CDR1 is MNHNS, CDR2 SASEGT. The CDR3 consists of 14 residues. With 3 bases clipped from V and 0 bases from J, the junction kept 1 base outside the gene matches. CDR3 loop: CASSERGNQETQYF. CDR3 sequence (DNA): TGTGCCAGCAGTGAGCGGGGGAACCAAGAGACCCAGTACTTC.

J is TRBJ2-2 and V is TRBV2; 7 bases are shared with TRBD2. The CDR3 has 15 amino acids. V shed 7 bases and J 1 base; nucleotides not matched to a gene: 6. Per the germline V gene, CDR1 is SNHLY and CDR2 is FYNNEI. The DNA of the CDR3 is TGTGCCAGCATGGGGGAGGGGCGGAACACCGGGGAGCTGTTTTTT. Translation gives CASMGEGRNTGELFF.

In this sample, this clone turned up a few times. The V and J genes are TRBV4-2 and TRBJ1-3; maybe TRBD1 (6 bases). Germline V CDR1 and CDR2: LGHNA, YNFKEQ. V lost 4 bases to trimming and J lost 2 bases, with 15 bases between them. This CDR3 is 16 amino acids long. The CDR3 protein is CASSLNREITGNTIYF. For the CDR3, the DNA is TGTGCCAGCAGCCTCAACAGGGAAATTACTGGAAACACCATATATTTT.